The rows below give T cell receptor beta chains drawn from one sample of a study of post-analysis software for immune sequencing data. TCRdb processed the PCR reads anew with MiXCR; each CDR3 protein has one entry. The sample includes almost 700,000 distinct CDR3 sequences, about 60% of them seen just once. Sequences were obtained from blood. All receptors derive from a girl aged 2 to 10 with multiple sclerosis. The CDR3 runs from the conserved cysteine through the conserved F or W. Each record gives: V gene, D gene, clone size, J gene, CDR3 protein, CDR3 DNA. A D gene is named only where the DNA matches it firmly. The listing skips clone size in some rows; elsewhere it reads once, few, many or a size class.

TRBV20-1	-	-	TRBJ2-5	CSATHSSYQETQYF	TGCAGTGCGACCCACAGCTCGTACCAAGAGACCCAGTACTTC
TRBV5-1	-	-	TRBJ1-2	CASSLGERSDINYGYTF	TGCGCCAGCAGCTTGGGGGAGAGGTCAGATATTAACTATGGCTACACCTTC
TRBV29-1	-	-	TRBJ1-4	CSAVIQGEDEKLFF	TGCAGCGCCGTAATACAGGGCGAGGACGAAAAACTGTTTTTT
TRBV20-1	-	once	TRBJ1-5	CSASSGTDRPQPQHF	TGCAGTGCTAGTAGCGGGACCGATCGTCCTCAGCCCCAGCATTTT
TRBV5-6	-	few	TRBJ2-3	CASSLEAAAAQYF	TGTGCCAGCAGCTTGGAGGCCGCAGCTGCGCAGTATTTT
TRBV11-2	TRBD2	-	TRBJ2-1	CASSLGAGIWNEQFF	TGTGCCAGCAGCTTAGGAGCGGGAATCTGGAATGAGCAGTTCTTC
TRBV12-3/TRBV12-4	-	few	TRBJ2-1	CASSLNRWNEQFF	TGTGCCAGCAGTTTAAATCGATGGAATGAGCAGTTCTTC
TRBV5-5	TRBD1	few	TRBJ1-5	CASSPGQGIRNSNQPQHF	TGTGCCAGCAGTCCCGGACAGGGGATACGAAATAGCAATCAGCCCCAGCATTTT
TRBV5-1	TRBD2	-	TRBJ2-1	CASSLKVAGRHNEQFF	TGCGCCAGCAGCTTGAAGGTAGCGGGGAGACACAATGAGCAGTTCTTC
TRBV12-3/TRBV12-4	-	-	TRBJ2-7	CASRRGAGTGEQYF	TGTGCCAGCAGAAGGGGTGCAGGGACCGGGGAGCAGTACTTC
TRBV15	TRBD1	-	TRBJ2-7	CATSTRQGASYEQYF	TGTGCCACCAGCACAAGACAGGGGGCTTCCTACGAGCAGTACTTC
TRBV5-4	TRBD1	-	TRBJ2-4	CASSQAFRQGNIQYF	TGTGCCAGCAGCCAAGCTTTCAGACAGGGGAACATTCAGTACTTC
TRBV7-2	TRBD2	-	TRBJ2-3	CASSYSSGLADTQYF	TGTGCCAGCAGCTACTCTAGCGGACTAGCCGATACGCAGTATTTT
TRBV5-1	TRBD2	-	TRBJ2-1	CASSLNGLVPSNEQFF	TGCGCCAGCAGCTTAAATGGACTAGTCCCCTCCAATGAGCAGTTCTTC
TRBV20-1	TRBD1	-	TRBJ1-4	CSARDRGRGEKLFF	TGCAGTGCTAGAGACAGGGGGAGAGGTGAAAAACTGTTTTTT
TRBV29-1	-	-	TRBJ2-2	CSVGGGTGGELFF	TGCAGCGTTGGTGGAGGGACGGGCGGGGAGCTGTTTTTT
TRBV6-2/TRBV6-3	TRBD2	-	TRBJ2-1	CASSLKRGSGEQFF	TGTGCCAGCAGTTTGAAGCGGGGGTCGGGAGAGCAGTTCTTC
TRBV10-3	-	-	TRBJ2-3	CAISESTSKDTQYF	TGTGCCATCAGTGAGTCCACGAGCAAAGATACGCAGTATTTT
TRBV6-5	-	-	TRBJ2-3	CAGRGQSGGTDTQYF	TGTGCCGGCAGAGGACAGTCGGGAGGCACAGATACGCAGTATTTT
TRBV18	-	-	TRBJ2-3	CASSPAGRTTDTQYF	TGTGCCAGCTCACCAGCGGGTCGAACCACAGATACGCAGTATTTT
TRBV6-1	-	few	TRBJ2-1	CASTVAAALNEQFF	-
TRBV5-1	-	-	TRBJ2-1	CASSLGDSNNEQFF	TGTGCCAGCAGTTTAGGTGACAGTAACAATGAGCAGTTCTTC
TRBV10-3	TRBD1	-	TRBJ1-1	CAIGVARGLVAEAFF	TGTGCCATCGGGGTGGCCAGGGGGCTTGTGGCTGAAGCTTTCTTT
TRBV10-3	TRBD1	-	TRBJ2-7	CAIGTDRGSEQYF	TGTGCCATCGGAACAGACAGGGGCTCCGAGCAGTACTTC